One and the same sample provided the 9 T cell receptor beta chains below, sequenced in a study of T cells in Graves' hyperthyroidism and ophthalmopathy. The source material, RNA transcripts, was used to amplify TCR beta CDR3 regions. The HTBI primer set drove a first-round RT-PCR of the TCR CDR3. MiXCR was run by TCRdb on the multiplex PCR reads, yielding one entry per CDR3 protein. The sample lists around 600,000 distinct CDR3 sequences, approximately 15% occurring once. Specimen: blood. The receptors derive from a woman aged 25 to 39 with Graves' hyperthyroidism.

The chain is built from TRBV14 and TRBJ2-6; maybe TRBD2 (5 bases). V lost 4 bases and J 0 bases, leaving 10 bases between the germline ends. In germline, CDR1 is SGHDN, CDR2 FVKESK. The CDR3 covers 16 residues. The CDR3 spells CASSRNEGSGANVLTF. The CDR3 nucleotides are TGTGCCAGCAGCCGTAATGAGGGCTCTGGGGCCAACGTCCTGACTTTC.

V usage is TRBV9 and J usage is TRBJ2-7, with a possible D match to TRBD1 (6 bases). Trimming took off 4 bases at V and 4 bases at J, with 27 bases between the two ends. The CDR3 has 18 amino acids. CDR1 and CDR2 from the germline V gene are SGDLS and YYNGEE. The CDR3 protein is CASSPTVNTGQIVYEQYF. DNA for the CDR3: TGTGCCAGCAGCCCGACAGTCAACACGGGACAAATCGTTTACGAGCAGTACTTC.

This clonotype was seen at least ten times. The CDR3 bases are TGCGCCAGCAGCTTGGAGGGGGGTTTAGGCGAGCAGTACTTC. Protein sequence: CASSLEGGLGEQYF. The chain carries TRBV5-1 and TRBJ2-7, with D perhaps TRBD1 or TRBD2 (6 bases each). The V end was cut by 0 bases, the J end by 6 bases, with 13 bases between. The CDR3 runs to 14 residues. Germline V CDR1 and CDR2: SGHRS, YFSETQ.

CDR3 in DNA: TGTGCCATCAGTGGGCGGACGGGGGTGGGCTACAATGAGCAGTTCTTC. Amino acids: CAISGRTGVGYNEQFF. The gene calls are TRBV10-3 and TRBJ2-1; maybe TRBD2 (6 bases). Germline CDR1 and CDR2: ENHRY and SYGVKD. The CDR3 contains 16 residues. Trimming took 4 bases from V and 3 from J, leaving 16 bases between them.

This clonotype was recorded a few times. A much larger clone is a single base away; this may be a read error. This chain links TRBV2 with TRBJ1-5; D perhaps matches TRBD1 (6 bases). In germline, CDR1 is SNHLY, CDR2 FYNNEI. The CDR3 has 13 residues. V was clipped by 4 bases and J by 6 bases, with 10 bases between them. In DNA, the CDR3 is TGTGCCAGCAGTGGGGGCAGGGGTCAGCCCCAGCATTTT. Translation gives CASSGGRGQPQHF.

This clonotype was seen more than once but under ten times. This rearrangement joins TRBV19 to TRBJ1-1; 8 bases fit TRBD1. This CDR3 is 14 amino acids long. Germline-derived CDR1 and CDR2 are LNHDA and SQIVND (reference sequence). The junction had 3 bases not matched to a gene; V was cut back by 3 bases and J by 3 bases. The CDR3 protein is CASSIAQGDTEAFF. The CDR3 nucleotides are TGTGCCAGTAGTATCGCACAGGGGGACACTGAAGCTTTCTTT.

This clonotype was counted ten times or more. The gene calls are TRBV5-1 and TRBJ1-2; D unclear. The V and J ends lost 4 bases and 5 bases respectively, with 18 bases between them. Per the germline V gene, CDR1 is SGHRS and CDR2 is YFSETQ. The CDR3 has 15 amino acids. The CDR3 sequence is CASSGGRRTFYGYTF. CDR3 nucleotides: TGCGCCAGCAGCGGTGGCAGGCGAACTTTTTATGGCTACACCTTC.

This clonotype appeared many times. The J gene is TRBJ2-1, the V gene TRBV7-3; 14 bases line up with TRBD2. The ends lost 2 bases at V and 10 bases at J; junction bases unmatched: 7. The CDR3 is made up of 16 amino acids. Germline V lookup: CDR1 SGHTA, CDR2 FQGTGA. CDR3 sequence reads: CASSLEGLAGAREQFF. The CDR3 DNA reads TGTGCCAGCAGCTTAGAGGGACTAGCGGGAGCTAGGGAGCAGTTCTTC.

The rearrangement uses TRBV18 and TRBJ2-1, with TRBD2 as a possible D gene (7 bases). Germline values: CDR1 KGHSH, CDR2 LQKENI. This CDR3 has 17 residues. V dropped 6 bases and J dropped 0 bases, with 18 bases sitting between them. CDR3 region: CASSPRGAGSSYNEQFF. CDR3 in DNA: TGTGCCAGCTCCCCCAGGGGAGCGGGGAGCTCCTACAATGAGCAGTTCTTC.